Sequencing of this T cell receptor beta chain was carried out in a study of blood T cell repertoires in COVID-19. Produced via immunoSEQ multiplex PCR; TCRdb's table is partial and in-frame only. The table shows about 240,000 clones, with about nine tenths occurring only once. This CDR3 contains 15 residues. V gave up 10 bases and J gave up 5 bases; unmatched junction bases: 14. Germline V gives CDR1 SNHLY, CDR2 FYNNEI. The sequenced material came from peripheral blood. V and J are TRBV2 and TRBJ1-1; TRBD1 aligns across 9 bases. This clonotype was sampled from a man aged 60-69 years who had recovered from COVID-19. The CDR3 region is CAKKTTGQGRTEAFF. As DNA, the CDR3 is TGTGCCAAAAAGACGACGGGACAGGGTAGGACTGAAGCTTTCTTT. Looking up the rest from reference TRBV2 and TRBJ1-1 gives the full variable domain: EPEVTQTPSHQVTQMGQEVILRCVPISNHLYFYWYRQILGQKVEFLVSFYNNEISEKSEIFDDQFSVERPDGSNFTLKIRSTKLEDSAMYFCAKKTTGQGRTEAFFGQGTRLTVV.